This TCR beta chain was observed in a study of blood T cell repertoires in COVID-19. This clone was seen a single time. Some clones are missing from TCRdb's copy, which holds only in-frame ones; the method was immunoSEQ multiplex PCR. The repertoire holds a few hundred thousand clones, with about 83% as singletons. The CDR3 length is 13 residues. V shed 6 bases and J 3 bases; nucleotides not matched to a gene: 4. In germline, CDR1 is MDHEN, CDR2 SYDVKM. The receptor's source is a woman aged 45-65 years who had recovered from COVID-19. The sequenced sample consisted of PBMCs or T cells enriched from blood (not recorded which). This sequence joins TRBV28 and TRBJ2-5; the match to TRBD2 covers 7 bases. In nucleotides, the CDR3 is TGTGCCAGCAGCCGGCTAGCGGAAGAGACCCAGTACTTC. It codes for CASSRLAEETQYF.